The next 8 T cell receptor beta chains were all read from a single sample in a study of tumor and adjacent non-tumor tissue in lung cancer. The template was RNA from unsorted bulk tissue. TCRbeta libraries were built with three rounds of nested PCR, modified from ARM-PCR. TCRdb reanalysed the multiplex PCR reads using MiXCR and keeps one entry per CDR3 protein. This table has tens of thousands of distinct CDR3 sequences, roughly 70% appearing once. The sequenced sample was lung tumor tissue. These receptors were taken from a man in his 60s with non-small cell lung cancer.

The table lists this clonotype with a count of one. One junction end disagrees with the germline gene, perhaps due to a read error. The CDR3 region has the DNA TGTGTCAGCAGCTTGGACGGGGTCCAGTCCTACGAGCAGTACTTC. This translates into CVSSLDGVQSYEQYF. The chain joins TRBV5-4 to TRBJ2-7, with D perhaps TRBD2 (5 bases). The CDR3 runs to 15 residues. The germline V gene has CDR1 SGHNT and CDR2 YYREEE (reference sequence). The complete variable domain, with remaining parts taken from reference TRBV5-4 and TRBJ2-7, reads ETGVTQSPTHLIKTRGQQVTLRCSSQSGHNTVSWYQQALGQGPQFIFQYYREEENGRGNFPPRFSGLQFPNYSSELNVNALELDDSALYLCVSSLDGVQSYEQYFGPGTRLTVT.

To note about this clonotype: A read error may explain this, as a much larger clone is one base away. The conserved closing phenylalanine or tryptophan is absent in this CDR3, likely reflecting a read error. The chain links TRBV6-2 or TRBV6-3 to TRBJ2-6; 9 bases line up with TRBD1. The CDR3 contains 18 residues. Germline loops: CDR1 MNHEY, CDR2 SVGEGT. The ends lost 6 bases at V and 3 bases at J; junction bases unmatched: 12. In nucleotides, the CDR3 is TGTGCCAGCAGCACGGTACAGGGGGCGCCGATTGGGGCCAACGTCCTGACTCTC. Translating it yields CASSTVQGAPIGANVLTL.

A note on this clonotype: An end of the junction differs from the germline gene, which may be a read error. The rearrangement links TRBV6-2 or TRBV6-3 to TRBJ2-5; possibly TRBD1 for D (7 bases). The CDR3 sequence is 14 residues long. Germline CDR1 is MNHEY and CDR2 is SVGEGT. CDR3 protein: CGSNPTGRQETQYF. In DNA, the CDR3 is TGTGGCAGCAACCCGACAGGGAGGCAAGAGACCCAGTACTTC.

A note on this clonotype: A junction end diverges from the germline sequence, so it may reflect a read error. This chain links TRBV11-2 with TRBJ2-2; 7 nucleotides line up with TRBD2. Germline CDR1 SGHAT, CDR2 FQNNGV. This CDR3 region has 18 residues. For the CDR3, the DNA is TGTGCCAGCAGTTCGGGACTTGCGGGAGCGACGAACACCGGGGAGCTGGTTTTT. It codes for CASSSGLAGATNTGELVF.

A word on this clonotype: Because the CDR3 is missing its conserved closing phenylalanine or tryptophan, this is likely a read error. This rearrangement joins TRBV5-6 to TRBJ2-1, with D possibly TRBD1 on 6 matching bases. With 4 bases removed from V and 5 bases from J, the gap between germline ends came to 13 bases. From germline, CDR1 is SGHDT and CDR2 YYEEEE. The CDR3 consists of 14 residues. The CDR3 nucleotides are TGTGCCAGCAGCGTGACAGGCTGCGACAATGAGCAGTTCATC. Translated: CASSVTGCDNEQFI.

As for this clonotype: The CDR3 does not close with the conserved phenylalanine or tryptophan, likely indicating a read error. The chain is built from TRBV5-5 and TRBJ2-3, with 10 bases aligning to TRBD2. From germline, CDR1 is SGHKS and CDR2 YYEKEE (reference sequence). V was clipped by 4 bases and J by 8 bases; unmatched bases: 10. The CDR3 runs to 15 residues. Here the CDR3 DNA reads TGTGCCAGCAGCCGAAGCGGGGGGGCCTTAGGTACGCAGTATTGT. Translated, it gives CASSRSGGALGTQYC.

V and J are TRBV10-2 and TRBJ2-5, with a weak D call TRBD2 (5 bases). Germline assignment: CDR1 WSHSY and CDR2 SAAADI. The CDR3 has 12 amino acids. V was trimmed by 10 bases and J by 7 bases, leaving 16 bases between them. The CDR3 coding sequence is TGCGCCACCGGTAGGCGTGCGGGGACCCAGTACTTC. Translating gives CATGRRAGTQYF.

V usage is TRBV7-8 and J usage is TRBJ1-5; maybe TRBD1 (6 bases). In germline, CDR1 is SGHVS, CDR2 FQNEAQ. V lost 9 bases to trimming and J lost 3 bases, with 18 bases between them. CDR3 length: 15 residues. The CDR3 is CASSACTGNNQPQHF. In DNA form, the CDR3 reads TGTGCCAGTAGCGCATGTACAGGGAACAATCAGCCCCAGCATTTT.